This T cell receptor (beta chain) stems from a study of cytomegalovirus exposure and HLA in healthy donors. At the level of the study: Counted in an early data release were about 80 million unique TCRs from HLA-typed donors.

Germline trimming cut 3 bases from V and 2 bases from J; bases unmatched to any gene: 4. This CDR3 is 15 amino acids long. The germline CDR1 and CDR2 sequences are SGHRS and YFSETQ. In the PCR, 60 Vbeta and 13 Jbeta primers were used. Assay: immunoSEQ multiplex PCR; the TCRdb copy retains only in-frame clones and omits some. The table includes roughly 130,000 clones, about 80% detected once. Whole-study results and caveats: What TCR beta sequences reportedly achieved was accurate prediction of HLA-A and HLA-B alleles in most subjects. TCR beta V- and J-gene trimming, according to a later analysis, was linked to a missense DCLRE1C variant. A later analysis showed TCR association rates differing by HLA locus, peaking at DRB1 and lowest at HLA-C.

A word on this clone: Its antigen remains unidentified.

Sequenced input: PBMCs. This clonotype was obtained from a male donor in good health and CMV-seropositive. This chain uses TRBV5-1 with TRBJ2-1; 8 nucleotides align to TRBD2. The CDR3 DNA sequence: TGCGCCAGCAGCTCGGGCGGGGGGCCCTACAATGAGCAGTTCTTC. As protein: CASSSGGGPYNEQFF.